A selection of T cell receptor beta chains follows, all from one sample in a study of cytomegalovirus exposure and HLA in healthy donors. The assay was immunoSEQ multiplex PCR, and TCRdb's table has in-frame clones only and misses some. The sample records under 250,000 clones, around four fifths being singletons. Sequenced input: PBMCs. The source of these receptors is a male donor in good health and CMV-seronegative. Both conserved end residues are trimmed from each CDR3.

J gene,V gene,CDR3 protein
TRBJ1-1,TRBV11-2,ASSLGHMGTEAF
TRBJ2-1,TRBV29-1,SAVGLAGDVEWYNEQF
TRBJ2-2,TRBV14,ASSQEELRVSYTGELF
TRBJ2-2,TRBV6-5,ASSPGTTTGELF
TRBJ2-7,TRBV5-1,ASSLNSKSSYEQY
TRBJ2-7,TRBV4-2,ASSQDGWIGRASEQY
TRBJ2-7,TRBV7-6,ASSRSGGSYEQY
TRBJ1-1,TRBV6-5,ASSQQGRTEAF
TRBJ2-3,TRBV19,ATSLVGTDTQY
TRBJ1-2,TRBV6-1,ASREIRVPWYGYT
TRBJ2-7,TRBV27,ASSSQAKGAIDYEQY
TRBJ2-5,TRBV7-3,ASSPTGGAETQY
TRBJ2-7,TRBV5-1,ASRGPSGMRGTYEQY
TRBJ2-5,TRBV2,ASSGTSVRIQETQY
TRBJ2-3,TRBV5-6,ASSFGGGTDTQY
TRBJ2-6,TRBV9,ASSVPLDRESGANVLT
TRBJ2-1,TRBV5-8,ASSSLNEQF